This TCR beta chain was recovered during a study of T cell responses to AZD1222 COVID-19 vaccine. The data were produced by immunoSEQ multiplex PCR, yet TCRdb's version contains in-frame clones alone and is incomplete. The sample records 100,000 to 150,000 clones, just over 90% being singletons. Sample: peripheral blood, taken 28 days after the second AZD1222 dose. The clonotype originates from an adult who received the AZD1222 COVID-19 vaccine.

The CDR3 DNA sequence: TGCGCCAGCAGCCCCGGACAGCCAGGGGATTACGCTTTCTTT. Its translation is CASSPGQPGDYAFF. The V call is TRBV5-1, the J call TRBJ1-1; D may be TRBD1 (6 bases). The CDR3 has 14 amino acids. Trimming cost V 4 bases and J 11 bases, with 21 bases left between them. Germline V lookup: CDR1 SGHRS, CDR2 YFSETQ.